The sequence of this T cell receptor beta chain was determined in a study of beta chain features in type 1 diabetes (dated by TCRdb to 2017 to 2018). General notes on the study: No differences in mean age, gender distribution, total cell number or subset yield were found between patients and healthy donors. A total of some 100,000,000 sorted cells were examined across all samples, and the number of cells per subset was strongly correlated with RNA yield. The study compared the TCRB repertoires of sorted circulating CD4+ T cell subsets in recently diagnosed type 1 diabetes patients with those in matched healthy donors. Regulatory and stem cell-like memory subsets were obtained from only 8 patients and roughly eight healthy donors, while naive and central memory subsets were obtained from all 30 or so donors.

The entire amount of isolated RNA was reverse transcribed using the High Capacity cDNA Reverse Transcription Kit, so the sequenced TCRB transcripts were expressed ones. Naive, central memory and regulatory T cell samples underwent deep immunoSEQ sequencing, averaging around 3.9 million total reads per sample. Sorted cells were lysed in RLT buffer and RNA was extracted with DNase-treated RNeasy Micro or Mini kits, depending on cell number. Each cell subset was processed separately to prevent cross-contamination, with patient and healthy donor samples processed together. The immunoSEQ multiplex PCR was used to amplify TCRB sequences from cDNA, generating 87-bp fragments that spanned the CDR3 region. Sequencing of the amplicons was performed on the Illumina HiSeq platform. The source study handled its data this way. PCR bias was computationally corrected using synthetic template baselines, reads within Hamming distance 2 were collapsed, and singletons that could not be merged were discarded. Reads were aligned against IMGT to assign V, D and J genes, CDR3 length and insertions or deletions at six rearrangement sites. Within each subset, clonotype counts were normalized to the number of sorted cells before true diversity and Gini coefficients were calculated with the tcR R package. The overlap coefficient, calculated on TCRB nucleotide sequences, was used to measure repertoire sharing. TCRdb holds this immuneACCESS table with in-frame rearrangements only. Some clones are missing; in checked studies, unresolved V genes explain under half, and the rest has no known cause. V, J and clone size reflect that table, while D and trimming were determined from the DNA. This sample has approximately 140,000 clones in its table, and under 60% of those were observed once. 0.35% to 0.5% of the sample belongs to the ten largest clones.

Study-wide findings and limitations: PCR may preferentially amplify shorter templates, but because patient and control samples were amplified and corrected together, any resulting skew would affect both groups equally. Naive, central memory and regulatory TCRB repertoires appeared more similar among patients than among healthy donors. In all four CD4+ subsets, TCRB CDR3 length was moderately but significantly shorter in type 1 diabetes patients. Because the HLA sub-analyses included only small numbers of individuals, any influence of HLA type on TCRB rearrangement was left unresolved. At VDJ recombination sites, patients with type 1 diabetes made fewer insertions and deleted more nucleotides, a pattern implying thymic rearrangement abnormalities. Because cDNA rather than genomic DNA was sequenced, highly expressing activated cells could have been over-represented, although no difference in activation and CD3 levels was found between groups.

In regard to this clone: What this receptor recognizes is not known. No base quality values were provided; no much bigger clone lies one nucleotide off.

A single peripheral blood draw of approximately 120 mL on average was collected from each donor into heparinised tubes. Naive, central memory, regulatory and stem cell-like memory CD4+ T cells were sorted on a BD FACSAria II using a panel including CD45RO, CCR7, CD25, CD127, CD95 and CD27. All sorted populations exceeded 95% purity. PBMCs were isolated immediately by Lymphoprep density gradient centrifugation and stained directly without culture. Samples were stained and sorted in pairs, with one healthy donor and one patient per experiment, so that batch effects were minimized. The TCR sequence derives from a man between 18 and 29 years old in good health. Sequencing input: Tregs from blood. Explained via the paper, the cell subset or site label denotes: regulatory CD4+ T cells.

The nucleotide sequence is TGTGCCAGCTCACATATAAGCACAGATACGCAGTATTTT. The encoded protein is CASSHISTDTQYF. Recombination connected TRBV18 to TRBJ2-3; the D gene cannot be named for sure. V and J lose 4 bases and 0 bases, and a span of 5 bases separates them. The CDR3 goes from the cysteine to the phenylalanine over 13 residues. Only the CDR3 part of the read is kept: 39 bases, read in frame from the first base. The CDR1 and CDR2 encoded by the germline V gene are KGHSH and LQKENI. Reference TRBV18 and TRBJ2-3 genes cover what lies past the CDR3, so the full variable domain is NAGVMQNPRHLVRRRGQEARLRCSPMKGHSHVYWYRQLPEEGLKFMVYLQKENIIDESGMPKERFSAEFPKEGPSILRIQQVVRGDSAAYFCASSHISTDTQYFGPGTRLTVL.